These 19 T cell receptor beta chains were all obtained from the same sample, sequenced in a study of blood T cell repertoires in COVID-19. Here immunoSEQ multiplex PCR was the method, and the copy in TCRdb shows in-frame clones only, minus some. The sample has 200,000 to 300,000 clones, 85% to 90% seen once. The sample taken for sequencing was peripheral blood. The receptors were sampled from a woman aged 35 to 49 with acute or convalescent COVID-19.

This clone has just one count. The chain is built from TRBV5-5 and TRBJ1-2; no definite D call. CDR1 is SGHKS, CDR2 YYEKEE, per germline (reference sequence). The CDR3 consists of 14 residues. Trimming pared 7 bases from V and 5 bases from J, leaving 18 bases between. The chain's CDR3 is CASGPGPGTYGYTF. The CDR3 bases are TGTGCCAGCGGCCCCGGCCCAGGCACTTATGGCTACACCTTC. The entire variable domain, with the rest obtained from reference TRBV5-5 and TRBJ1-2, is as follows: DAGVTQSPTHLIKTRGQQVTLRCSPISGHKSVSWYQQVLGQGPQFIFQYYEKEERGRGNFPDRFSARQFPNYSSELNVNALLLGDSALYLCASGPGPGTYGYTFGSGTRLTVV.

The chain carries TRBV6-5 and TRBJ2-7, with D possibly TRBD1 on 7 matching bases. The CDR3 loop spans 13 amino acids. Looked up from germline, CDR1 is MNHEY and CDR2 is SVGAGI. V was shortened by 8 bases and J by 1 base, with 12 bases between the two germline ends. CDR3 sequence (DNA): TGTGCCAGCGGAGGGGGCCTTTCCTACGAGCAGTACGTC. As protein: CASGGGLSYEQYV.

The chain has TRBV6-5 and TRBJ1-4; D remains unclear. The V gene lost 8 bases and the J gene lost 1 base, with 11 bases spanning the gap. Germline V gene data show CDR1 as MNHEY and CDR2 as SVGAGI. The CDR3 extends over 14 amino acids. The CDR3 nucleotides are TGTGCCAGCGGAAAGGGAGGAACTAATGAAAAACTGTTTTTT. Its protein product is CASGKGGTNEKLFF.

The CDR3 protein is CASSTDRGYEQYV. CDR3 in DNA: TGTGCCAGCAGTACGGACAGGGGCTACGAGCAGTACGTC. The chain carries TRBV6-5 and TRBJ2-7; TRBD1 matches at 9 bases. Germline V gene data show CDR1 as MNHEY and CDR2 as SVGAGI. The CDR3 consists of 13 residues. The junction had 2 bases not matched to a gene; V was cut back by 5 bases and J by 3 bases.

This clone has just one count. The rearrangement joins TRBV9 to TRBJ2-7; TRBD1 might be the D (6 bases). Germline V gene sequence: CDR1 SGDLS, CDR2 YYNGEE. The CDR3 is 16 amino acids. The germline V and J ends were trimmed by 0 bases and 2 bases, with 15 bases remaining between them. In DNA form, the CDR3 reads TGTGCCAGCAGCGTAGACGCAAAGACAGGAACCTACGAGCAGTACGTC. Amino acid sequence: CASSVDAKTGTYEQYV.

The chain recombines TRBV5-4 with TRBJ2-1, with D tentatively TRBD1 (7 bases). The germline gives CDR1 SGHNT, CDR2 YYREEE (reference sequence). V lost 4 bases, J lost 3 bases, and 14 bases lay in between. There are 15 residues in the CDR3. The CDR3 here is CASSGGTENYNEQFF. The CDR3 nucleotides read TGTGCCAGCAGCGGAGGGACAGAGAACTACAATGAGCAGTTCTTC.

To note about this clone: Other DNA sequences in the sample encode the same CDR3. The J gene is TRBJ2-7, the V gene TRBV10-3, with 7 nucleotides matching TRBD1. V was pared by 2 bases and J by 3 bases, with 1 base of the junction left unmatched. Germline values: CDR1 ENHRY, CDR2 SYGVKD. The CDR3 length is 13 residues. The CDR3 DNA sequence: TGTGCCATCAGTGAGAGACAGGGCTACGAGCAGTACGTC. Translating gives CAISERQGYEQYV.

The gene calls are TRBV5-6 and TRBJ1-5, with D unresolved. The V gene's germline CDR1 is SGHDT and CDR2 YYEEEE. This CDR3 is built from 14 residues. V was pared by 2 bases and J by 5 bases, with 11 bases between. In DNA, the CDR3 is TGTGCCAGCAGCTTAATCGGGAGAGATCAGCCCCAGCATTTT. Amino acid sequence: CASSLIGRDQPQHF.

J is TRBJ2-2 and V is TRBV19, with 7 bases lining up with TRBD2. The germline V gene has CDR1 LNHDA and CDR2 SQIVND (reference sequence). This CDR3 comprises 15 residues. V shed 5 bases and J 3 bases; nucleotides not matched to a gene: 6. In nucleotides, the CDR3 is TGTGCCAGTAGTCCCGGGGGGTGGGACACCGGGGAGCTGTTTTTT. This sequence encodes CASSPGGWDTGELFF. Drawing the rest from reference TRBV19 and TRBJ2-2, the complete variable domain is DGGITQSPKYLFRKEGQNVTLSCEQNLNHDAMYWYRQDPGQGLRLIYYSQIVNDFQKGDIAEGYSVSREKKESFPLTVTSAQKNPTAFYLCASSPGGWDTGELFFGEGSRLTVL.

The rearrangement uses TRBV24-1 and TRBJ2-3; TRBD1 matches 7 bases. Trimming removed 7 bases from V and 3 bases from J; junction bases left unmatched: 6. There are 14 residues in the CDR3. Germline-derived CDR1 and CDR2 are KGHDR and SFDVKD. CDR3 nucleotides: TGTGCCACCAGCCCCACAGGGGTTACAGATACGCAGTATTTT. Its translation: CATSPTGVTDTQYF.

This chain connects TRBV10-1 to TRBJ2-2; D is unclear. The CDR3 sequence is 14 residues long. Trimming left V 4 bases short and J 0 bases short, with 6 bases between. Germline V gives CDR1 WNHNN, CDR2 SYGVQD (reference sequence). CDR3 in amino acids: CASSGRANTGELFF. CDR3 nucleotides: TGCGCCAGCAGTGGTCGGGCGAACACCGGGGAGCTGTTTTTT.

The chain employs TRBV30 and TRBJ1-2; D is undetermined. CDR1 and CDR2 (germline): GTSNPN, SVGIG (reference sequence). With 0 bases removed from V and 7 bases from J, the gap between germline ends came to 9 bases. The CDR3 is 12 amino acids. The CDR3 is CAWSVRDGGYTF. The CDR3 coding sequence is TGTGCCTGGAGTGTTCGGGATGGTGGCTACACCTTC.

The V call is TRBV19, the J call TRBJ2-3, with 10 bases aligning to TRBD2. The germline V gene has CDR1 LNHDA and CDR2 SQIVND (reference sequence). V dropped 4 bases and J dropped 3; count of bases not matched to a gene: 4. CDR3 length equals 15 residues. The CDR3 sequence: CASSKERGGTDTQYF. In nucleotides, the CDR3 is TGTGCCAGTAGTAAGGAGCGGGGGGGAACAGATACGCAGTATTTT.

The rearrangement joins TRBV11-2 to TRBJ2-3; possibly TRBD1 for D (6 bases). V was shortened by 5 bases and J by 0 bases, with 15 bases between the two germline ends. The CDR3 has 16 residues. Germline CDR1 reads SGHAT; CDR2 reads FQNNGV. The CDR3 DNA is TGTGCCAGCAGCCCGCTCAGGGGTTCTAGCACAGATACGCAGTATTTT. It is translated as CASSPLRGSSTDTQYF.

The chain employs TRBV6-5 and TRBJ1-5, with 8 bases matching TRBD1. Germline V lookup: CDR1 MNHEY, CDR2 SVGAGI. Trimming took 6 bases from V and 2 from J; bases not matched to a gene: 0. The CDR3 has 13 residues. CDR3 amino acids: CASRQGGNQPQHF. The CDR3 nucleotides are TGTGCCAGCAGACAGGGGGGCAATCAGCCCCAGCATTTT.

The chain joins TRBV27 to TRBJ2-1; the D is unclear. CDR1 is MNHEY, CDR2 SMNVEV, per germline (reference sequence). V was trimmed by 0 bases and J by 0 bases, leaving 6 bases between them. The length of the CDR3 is 15 residues. As DNA, the CDR3 is TGTGCCAGCAGTTTATCCGGTATCTCCTACAATGAGCAGTTCTTC. Its protein is CASSLSGISYNEQFF.

V usage is TRBV19 and J usage is TRBJ2-3, with D tentatively TRBD1 (6 bases). The germline V gene has CDR1 LNHDA and CDR2 SQIVND (reference sequence). V lost 6 bases to trimming and J lost 1 base, with 11 bases between them. The CDR3 is 14 amino acids. The CDR3 nucleotides are TGTGCCAGTAGACAGGGTGAGGGCACAGATACGCAGTATTTT. Its protein is CASRQGEGTDTQYF. Full variable domain (missing parts from reference TRBV19 and TRBJ2-3): DGGITQSPKYLFRKEGQNVTLSCEQNLNHDAMYWYRQDPGQGLRLIYYSQIVNDFQKGDIAEGYSVSREKKESFPLTVTSAQKNPTAFYLCASRQGEGTDTQYFGPGTRLTVL.

The chain joins TRBV6-1 to TRBJ2-3; 7 nucleotides line up with TRBD2. The V gene's germline CDR1 is MNHNS and CDR2 SASEGT. The CDR3 extends over 14 amino acids. Trimming removed 2 bases from V and 5 bases from J; junction bases left unmatched: 4. The CDR3, as DNA: TGTGCCAGCAGTGAACCCCTAGCGGTAGATACGCAGTATTTT. Protein product: CASSEPLAVDTQYF.

The chain links TRBV6-4 to TRBJ1-6; no reliable D call. Germline values: CDR1 MRHNA, CDR2 SNTAGT. The CDR3 covers 15 residues. Trimming left V 5 bases short and J 0 bases short, with 8 bases between. CDR3 bases: TGTGCCAGCAGTCCACAGAGCTCCTATAATTCACCCCTCCACTTT. It yields the protein CASSPQSSYNSPLHF.